The 13 T cell receptor beta chains listed next were all sequenced from one sample in a study of T cell responses to AZD1222 COVID-19 vaccine. The method was immunoSEQ multiplex PCR; TCRdb's version includes in-frame clones alone and lacks a portion of them. The data contain around 130,000 clones, about 90% of them singletons. This specimen consisted of peripheral blood, obtained on day 0 of AZD1222 vaccination. Receptors originate from an adult in good health.

V usage is TRBV6-2 or TRBV6-3 and J usage is TRBJ2-2; D remains ambiguous. The CDR3 sequence is 13 residues long. Per the germline V gene, CDR1 is MNHEY and CDR2 is SVGEGT. Trimming took off 0 bases at V and 5 bases at J, with 4 bases between the two ends. Here the CDR3 reads CASSYSWTGELFF. DNA for the CDR3: TGTGCCAGCAGTTACTCCTGGACCGGGGAGCTGTTTTTT.

This sequence joins TRBV6-6 and TRBJ1-1; no clear D. Trimming left V 0 bases short and J 2 bases short, with 13 bases between. The CDR3 consists of 16 residues. CDR1 and CDR2 (germline): MNHNY, SVGAGI (reference sequence). The CDR3 DNA reads as TGTGCCAGCAGTTACTCTGGCCGTCCGTTAAACACTGAAGCTTTCTTT. Amino acids: CASSYSGRPLNTEAFF.

This chain uses TRBV7-8 with TRBJ1-2; 7 nucleotides agree with TRBD1. The CDR3 has 15 amino acids. Germline V gives CDR1 SGHVS, CDR2 FQNEAQ. With V trimmed by 5 bases and J by 1 base, 7 bases remained unmatched. Here the CDR3 reads CASSPSGTDNYGYTF. The CDR3 DNA is TGTGCCAGCAGCCCATCCGGGACAGATAACTATGGCTACACCTTC.

The chain joins TRBV30 to TRBJ2-1; 10 positions match TRBD2. Germline V gene lookup returns CDR1 GTSNPN and CDR2 SVGIG (reference sequence). J gave up 7 bases and V 6 bases, and 6 bases lay outside the gene matches. The CDR3 has 13 amino acids. The CDR3 sequence: CACSGGAWNEQFF. The CDR3 coding sequence is TGTGCCTGCAGCGGGGGGGCCTGGAATGAGCAGTTCTTC.

The chain has TRBV6-5 and TRBJ2-5; no clear D gene. Trimming cost V 4 bases and J 2 bases, with 8 bases left between them. Germline CDR1 is MNHEY and CDR2 is SVGAGI. The CDR3 is 13 residues long. CDR3 sequence (DNA): TGTGCCAGCAGTTTCCAGGAGCAAGAGACCCAGTACTTC. This sequence encodes CASSFQEQETQYF.

As DNA, the CDR3 is TGTGCCAGCAGCCCCCTTAGGGGGGGAGACAATCAGCCCCAGCATTTT. Translation gives CASSPLRGGDNQPQHF. This chain links TRBV6-6 with TRBJ1-5; TRBD1 is a possible D gene (6 bases). Trimming stripped 6 bases from V and 3 bases from J, with 18 bases between. The germline V gene has CDR1 MNHNY and CDR2 SVGAGI (reference sequence). The CDR3 runs 16 residues.

The chain links TRBV5-4 to TRBJ2-5, with TRBD2 matching 7 bases. The trim removed 0 bases at V and 1 base at J, leaving 3 bases unmatched. The CDR3 has 15 residues. Germline loops: CDR1 SGHNT, CDR2 YYREEE (reference sequence). The CDR3 loop is CASSLGGTIQETQYF. The DNA of the CDR3 is TGTGCCAGCAGCTTGGGCGGGACTATCCAAGAGACCCAGTACTTC.

The chain employs TRBV2 and TRBJ1-4, with TRBD1 as a possible D gene (5 bases). The V gene lost 9 bases and the J gene lost 0 bases, with 14 bases spanning the gap. The CDR3 totals 15 residues. The germline CDR1 and CDR2 sequences are SNHLY and FYNNEI. CDR3 in amino acids: CASGGRSATNEKLFF. CDR3 nucleotide sequence: TGTGCCAGTGGGGGGAGAAGTGCAACTAATGAAAAACTGTTTTTT.

The chain recombines TRBV5-4 with TRBJ2-2, with D possibly being TRBD1 or TRBD2 (5 bases each). The CDR3 spans 14 residues. The V gene lost 3 bases and the J gene lost 4 bases, with 10 bases spanning the gap. Germline assignment: CDR1 SGHNT and CDR2 YYREEE (reference sequence). The CDR3 nucleotides read TGTGCCAGCAGCTCTCGAGGGGTCACCGGGGAGCTGTTTTTT. As protein: CASSSRGVTGELFF.

The rearrangement links TRBV6-6 to TRBJ2-7; 7 nucleotides match TRBD1. J gave up 6 bases and V 4 bases, and 9 bases lay outside the gene matches. The V gene's germline CDR1 is MNHNY and CDR2 SVGAGI (reference sequence). This CDR3 has 14 residues. As DNA, the CDR3 is TGTGCCAGCAGTTTTAACGGACAGGCTAGCGAGCAGTACGTC. This gives the protein CASSFNGQASEQYV.

V gene TRBV2 combines with J gene TRBJ1-1; D is unresolved. Between the trimmed V and J ends, which lost 0 bases and 1 base, there was a span of 6 bases. This CDR3 has 14 residues. Per the germline V gene, CDR1 is SNHLY and CDR2 is FYNNEI. CDR3 bases: TGTGCCAGCAGTGAAGCGCTCCAGAACACTGAAGCTTTCTTT. Protein product: CASSEALQNTEAFF.

The genes are TRBV7-9 and TRBJ2-1; possible D gene TRBD1, 6 bases. Germline CDR1 and CDR2: SEHNR and FQNEAQ (reference sequence). The length of the CDR3 is 16 residues. V was pared by 5 bases and J by 7 bases, with 21 bases between. The CDR3 is CASSPVGQGIKNEQFF. The CDR3 nucleotides are TGTGCCAGCAGCCCGGTGGGGCAGGGGATAAAAAATGAGCAGTTCTTC.

The chain has TRBV5-6 and TRBJ2-1; TRBD2 matches at 12 bases. This CDR3 has 16 amino acids. J gave up 8 bases and V 1 base, and 7 bases lay outside the gene matches. Germline CDR1 reads SGHDT; CDR2 reads YYEEEE. The CDR3 reads CASSLRLAGALDEQFF. CDR3 nucleotides: TGTGCCAGCAGCTTGCGACTAGCGGGAGCTTTAGATGAGCAGTTCTTC.